This entry concerns a single T cell receptor beta chain. Antigen: not known. This sample was included in a study of cytomegalovirus exposure and HLA in healthy donors. Findings of the study overall: Later work found that TCR association rates differed between HLA loci; DRB1 had the most and HLA-C the fewest. Cytomegalovirus association was listed for around 180 TCR beta chains.

Germline V lookup: CDR1 LGHNA, CDR2 YSLEER. V was trimmed by 2 bases and J by 2 bases, leaving 12 bases between them. The CDR3 is 15 amino acids. Amplification used 60 Vbeta primers and 13 Jbeta primers. Assay: immunoSEQ multiplex PCR; the TCRdb copy retains only in-frame clones and omits some. Among roughly 80,000 clones, around 66% were seen once, and the ten largest hold 4.9%. This clonotype was sampled from a man between 60 and 70 years old in good health and CMV-seropositive. Sequenced sample: PBMCs. V gene TRBV4-3 combines with J gene TRBJ2-5; possible D gene TRBD2, 5 bases. The CDR3 here is CASSQQPGKQETQYF. CDR3 nucleotides: TGCGCCAGCAGCCAACAACCCGGGAAACAAGAGACCCAGTACTTC.